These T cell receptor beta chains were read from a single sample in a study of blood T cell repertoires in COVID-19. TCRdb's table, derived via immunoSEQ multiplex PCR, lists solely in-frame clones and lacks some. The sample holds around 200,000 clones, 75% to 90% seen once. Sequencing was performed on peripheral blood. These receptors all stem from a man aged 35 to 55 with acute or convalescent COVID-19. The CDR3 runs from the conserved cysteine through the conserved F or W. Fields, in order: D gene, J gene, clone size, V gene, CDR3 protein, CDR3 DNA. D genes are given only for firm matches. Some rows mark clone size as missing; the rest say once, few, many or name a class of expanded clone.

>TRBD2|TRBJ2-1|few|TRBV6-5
CASSYSIAGGYNEQFF
TGTGCCAGCAGTTACTCAATAGCGGGGGGGTACAATGAGCAGTTCTTC
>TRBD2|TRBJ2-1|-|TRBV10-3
CAITSSGATYNEQFF
TGTGCCATCACCTCGAGCGGGGCAACCTACAATGAGCAGTTCTTC
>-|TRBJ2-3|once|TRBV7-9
CASRQYTDTQYF
TGTGCCAGCAGACAGTATACAGATACGCAGTATTTT
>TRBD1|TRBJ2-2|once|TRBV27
CASSPARTGNTGELFF
TGTGCCAGCAGTCCCGCCCGGACAGGGAACACCGGGGAGCTGTTTTTT
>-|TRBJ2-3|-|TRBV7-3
CASSLFGQRTDTQYF
TGTGCCAGCAGCTTATTTGGACAACGCACAGATACGCAGTATTTT
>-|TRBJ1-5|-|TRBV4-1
CASSQDRGQPQHF
TGCGCCAGCAGCCAAGATCGGGGGCAGCCCCAGCATTTT
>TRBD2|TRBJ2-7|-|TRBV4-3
CASSQASGTSYEQYF
TGCGCCAGCAGCCAGGCCAGCGGGACCTCCTACGAGCAGTACTTC
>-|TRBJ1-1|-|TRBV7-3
CASSPPLRGTEAFF
TGTGCCAGCAGTCCTCCCCTCCGGGGCACTGAAGCTTTCTTT
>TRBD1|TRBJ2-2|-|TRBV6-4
CASSDGGTGTGELFF
TGTGCCAGCAGTGACGGTGGGACAGGGACCGGGGAGCTGTTTTTT
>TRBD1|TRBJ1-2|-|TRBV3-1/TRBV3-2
CASSRTGGYYGYTF
TGTGCCAGCAGCCGGACAGGGGGTTATTATGGCTACACCTTC
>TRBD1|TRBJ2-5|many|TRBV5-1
CASSPGGARETQYF
TGCGCCAGCAGCCCAGGGGGCGCGAGAGAGACCCAGTACTTC
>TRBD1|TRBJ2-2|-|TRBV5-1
CASSLPEQGPPGELFF
TGCGCCAGCAGCTTGCCGGAACAGGGGCCTCCCGGGGAGCTGTTTTTT
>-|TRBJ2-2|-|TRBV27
CASSLAPGGTGELFF
TGTGCCAGCAGTTTAGCTCCCGGTGGCACCGGGGAGCTGTTTTTT
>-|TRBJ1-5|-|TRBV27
CASSSGQRYQPQHF
TGTGCCAGCAGTTCTGGACAGAGATATCAGCCCCAGCATTTT
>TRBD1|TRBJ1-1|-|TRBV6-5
CASSLDRGTEAFF
TGTGCCAGCAGTTTAGACAGGGGTACTGAAGCTTTCTTT
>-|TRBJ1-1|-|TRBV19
CASSTQQDTEAFF
TGTGCCAGTAGTACCCAACAAGACACTGAAGCTTTCTTT
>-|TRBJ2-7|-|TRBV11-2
CASSLPTTGGVSYEQYF
TGTGCCAGCAGCTTACCTACTACTGGCGGGGTCTCCTACGAGCAGTACTTC
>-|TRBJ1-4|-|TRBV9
CASSVDQQVNEKLFF
TGTGCCAGCAGCGTAGATCAACAGGTTAATGAAAAACTGTTTTTT
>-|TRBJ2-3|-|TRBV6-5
CASNQGLGTDTQYF
TGTGCCAGCAACCAGGGCTTGGGCACAGATACGCAGTATTTT
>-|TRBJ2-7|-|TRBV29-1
CSVFDSSYEQYF
TGCAGCGTGTTTGACTCATCCTACGAGCAGTACTTC
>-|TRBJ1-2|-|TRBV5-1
CASSPVGGFNGYTF
TGCGCCAGCAGCCCTGTCGGGGGATTTAATGGCTACACCTTC
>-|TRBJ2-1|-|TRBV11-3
CASSPSTGHRYNEQFF
TGTGCCAGCAGCCCTTCCACGGGACACCGCTACAATGAGCAGTTCTTC
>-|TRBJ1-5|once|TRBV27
CASSLWGGNQPQHF
TGTGCCAGCAGTTTATGGGGGGGCAATCAGCCCCAGCATTTT
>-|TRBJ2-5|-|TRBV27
CASSRGTRIQETQYF
TGTGCCAGCAGTCGCGGGACCAGAATCCAAGAGACCCAGTACTTC
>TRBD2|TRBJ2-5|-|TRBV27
CASSPFGAGEETQYF
TGTGCCAGCAGTCCGTTCGGAGCGGGGGAAGAGACCCAGTACTTC
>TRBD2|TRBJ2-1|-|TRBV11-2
CASSLDGLAGGRGEQFF
TGTGCCAGCAGCTTAGATGGGTTAGCGGGAGGCCGGGGTGAGCAGTTCTTC
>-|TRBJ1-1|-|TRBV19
CASSIKGSRNTEAFF
TGTGCCAGTAGTATAAAAGGGAGCAGAAACACTGAAGCTTTCTTT